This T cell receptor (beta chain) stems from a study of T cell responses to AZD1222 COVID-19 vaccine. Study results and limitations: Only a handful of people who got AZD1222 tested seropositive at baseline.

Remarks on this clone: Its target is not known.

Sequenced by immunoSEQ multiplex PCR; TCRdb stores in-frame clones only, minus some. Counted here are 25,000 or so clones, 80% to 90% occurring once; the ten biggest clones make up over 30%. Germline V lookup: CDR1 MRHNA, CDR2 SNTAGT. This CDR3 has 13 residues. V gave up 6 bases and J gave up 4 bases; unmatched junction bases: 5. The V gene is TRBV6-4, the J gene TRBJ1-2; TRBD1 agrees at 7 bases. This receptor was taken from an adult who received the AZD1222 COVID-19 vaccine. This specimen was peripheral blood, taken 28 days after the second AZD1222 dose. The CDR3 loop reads CASSPQGGYGYTF. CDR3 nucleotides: TGTGCCAGCAGCCCCCAGGGGGGCTATGGCTACACCTTC.